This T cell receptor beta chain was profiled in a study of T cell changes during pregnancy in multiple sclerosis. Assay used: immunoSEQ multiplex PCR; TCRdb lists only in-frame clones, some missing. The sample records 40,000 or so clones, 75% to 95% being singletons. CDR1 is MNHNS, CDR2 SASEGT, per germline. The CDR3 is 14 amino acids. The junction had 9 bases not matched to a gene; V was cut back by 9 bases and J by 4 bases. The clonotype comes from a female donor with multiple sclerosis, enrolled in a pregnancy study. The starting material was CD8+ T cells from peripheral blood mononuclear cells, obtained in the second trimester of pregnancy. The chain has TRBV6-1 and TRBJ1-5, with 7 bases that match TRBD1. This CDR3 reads CASNRQGLNQPQHF. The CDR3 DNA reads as TGTGCCAGTAATCGACAGGGATTAAATCAGCCCCAGCATTTT.